This T cell receptor beta chain came from a study of T-cell memory formation after mild COVID-19. The wider study: There were largely donor-specific TCR clusters. Study-wide results and limits: Among clones contracting day 15 to 85, CD4/CD8 was balanced, whereas later expanders leaned CD4+.

TCRdb re-analysed the 5' RACE reads in MiXCR, keeping a single row per CDR3 protein. The data hold 550,000 to 700,000 distinct CDR3 sequences, with 17% observed a single time. In regard to this clonotype: Antigen unknown.

Germline-derived CDR1 and CDR2 are SEHNR and FQNEAQ (reference sequence). V lost 1 base and J lost 0; bases outside the gene matches: 7. The CDR3 is made up of 18 amino acids. The chain employs TRBV7-9 and TRBJ1-3; 9 bases are a match to TRBD1. The clonotype comes from an adult woman who had mild COVID-19 (a few samples of this study predate the infection). Cell type and time point are not known. The sequencing sample was made of PBMCs or a T cell subset sorted from them (not recorded which). This chain's CDR3 is CASSLGTGALSSGNTIYF. The CDR3 coding sequence is TGTGCCAGCAGCTTAGGGACAGGGGCTTTGAGCTCTGGAAACACCATATATTTT.